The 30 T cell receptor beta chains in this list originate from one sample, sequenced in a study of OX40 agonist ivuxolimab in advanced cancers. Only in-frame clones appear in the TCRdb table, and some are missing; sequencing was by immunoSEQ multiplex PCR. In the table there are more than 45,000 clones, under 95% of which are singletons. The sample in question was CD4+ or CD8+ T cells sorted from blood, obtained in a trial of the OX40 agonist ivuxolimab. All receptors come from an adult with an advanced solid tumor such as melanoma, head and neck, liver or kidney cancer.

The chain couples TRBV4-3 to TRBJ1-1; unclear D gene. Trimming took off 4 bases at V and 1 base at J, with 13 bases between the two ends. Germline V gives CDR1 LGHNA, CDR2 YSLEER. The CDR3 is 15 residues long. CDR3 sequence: CASSPSATGNTEAFF. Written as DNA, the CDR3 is TGCGCCAGCAGCCCCTCAGCCACTGGGAACACTGAAGCTTTCTTT.

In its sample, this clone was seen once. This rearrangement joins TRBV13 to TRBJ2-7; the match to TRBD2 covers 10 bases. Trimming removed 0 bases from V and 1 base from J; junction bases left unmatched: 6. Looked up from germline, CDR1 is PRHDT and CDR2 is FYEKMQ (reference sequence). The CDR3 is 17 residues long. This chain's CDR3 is CASSLGLAGAGSYEQYF. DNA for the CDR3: TGTGCCAGCAGCTTAGGGCTAGCGGGAGCAGGGTCCTACGAGCAGTACTTC.

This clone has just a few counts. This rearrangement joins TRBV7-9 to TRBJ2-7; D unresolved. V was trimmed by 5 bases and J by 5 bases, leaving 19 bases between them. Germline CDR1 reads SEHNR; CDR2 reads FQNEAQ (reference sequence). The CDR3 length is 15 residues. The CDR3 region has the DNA TGTGCCAGCAGCCCTGCGGCCGGGCCCCGCGACGAGCAGTACTTC. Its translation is CASSPAAGPRDEQYF.

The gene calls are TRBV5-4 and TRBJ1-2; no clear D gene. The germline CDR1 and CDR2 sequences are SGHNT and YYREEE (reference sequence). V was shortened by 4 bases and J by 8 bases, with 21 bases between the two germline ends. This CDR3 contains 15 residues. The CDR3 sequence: CASSRPIGKLWGYTF. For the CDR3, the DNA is TGTGCCAGCAGCCGCCCTATAGGGAAACTATGGGGCTACACCTTC.

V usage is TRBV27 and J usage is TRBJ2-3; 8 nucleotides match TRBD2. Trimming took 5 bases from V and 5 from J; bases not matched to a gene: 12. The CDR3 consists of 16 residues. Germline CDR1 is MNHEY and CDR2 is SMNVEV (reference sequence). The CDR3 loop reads CASSRGAGGPGDTQYF. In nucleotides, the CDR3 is TGTGCCAGCAGTAGAGGGGCGGGAGGCCCGGGAGATACGCAGTATTTT.

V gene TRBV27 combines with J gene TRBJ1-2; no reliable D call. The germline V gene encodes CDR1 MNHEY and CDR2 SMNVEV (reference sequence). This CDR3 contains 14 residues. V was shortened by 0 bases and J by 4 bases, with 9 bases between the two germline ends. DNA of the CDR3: TGTGCCAGCAGTTTATCCGCGGGCTCCTATGGCTACACCTTC. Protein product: CASSLSAGSYGYTF.

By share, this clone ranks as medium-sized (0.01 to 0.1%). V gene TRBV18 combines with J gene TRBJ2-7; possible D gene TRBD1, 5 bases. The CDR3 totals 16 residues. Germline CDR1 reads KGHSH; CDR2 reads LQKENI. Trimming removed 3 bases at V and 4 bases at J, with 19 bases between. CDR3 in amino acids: CASSPIYKTDLYEQYF. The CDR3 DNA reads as TGTGCCAGCTCACCGATTTATAAGACAGACCTTTACGAGCAGTACTTC. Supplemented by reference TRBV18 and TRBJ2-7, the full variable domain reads NAGVMQNPRHLVRRRGQEARLRCSPMKGHSHVYWYRQLPEEGLKFMVYLQKENIIDESGMPKERFSAEFPKEGPSILRIQQVVRGDSAAYFCASSPIYKTDLYEQYFGPGTRLTVT.

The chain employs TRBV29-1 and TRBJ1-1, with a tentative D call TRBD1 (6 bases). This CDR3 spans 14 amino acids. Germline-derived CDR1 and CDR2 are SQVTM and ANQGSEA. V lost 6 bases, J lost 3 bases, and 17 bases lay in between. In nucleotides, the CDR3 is TGCAGCGTGCCCTTGGGGGCTGGGGACACTGAAGCTTTCTTT. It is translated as CSVPLGAGDTEAFF.

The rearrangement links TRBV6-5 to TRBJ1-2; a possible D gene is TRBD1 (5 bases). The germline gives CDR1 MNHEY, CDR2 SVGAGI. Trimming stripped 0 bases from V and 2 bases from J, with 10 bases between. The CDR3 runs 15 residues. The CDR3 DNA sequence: TGTGCCAGCAGTTACTCGGGGGGGAACAACTATGGCTACACCTTC. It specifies CASSYSGGNNYGYTF.

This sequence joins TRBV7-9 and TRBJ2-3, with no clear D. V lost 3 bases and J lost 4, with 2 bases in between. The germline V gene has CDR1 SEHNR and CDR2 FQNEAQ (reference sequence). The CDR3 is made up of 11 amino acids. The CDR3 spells CASSFSDTQYF. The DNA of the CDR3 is TGTGCCAGCAGCTTTTCAGATACGCAGTATTTT.

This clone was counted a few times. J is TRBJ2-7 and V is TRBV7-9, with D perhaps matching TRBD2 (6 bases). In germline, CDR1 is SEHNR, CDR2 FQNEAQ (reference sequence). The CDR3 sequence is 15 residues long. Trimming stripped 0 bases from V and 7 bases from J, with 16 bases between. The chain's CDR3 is CASSLAASTRDEQYF. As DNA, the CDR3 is TGTGCCAGCAGCTTAGCGGCCTCGACTAGGGATGAGCAGTACTTC. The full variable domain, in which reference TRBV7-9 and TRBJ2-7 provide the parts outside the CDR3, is DTGVSQNPRHKITKRGQNVTFRCDPISEHNRLYWYRQTLGQGPEFLTYFQNEAQLEKSRLLSDRFSAERPKGSFSTLEIQRTEQGDSAMYLCASSLAASTRDEQYFGPGTRLTVT.

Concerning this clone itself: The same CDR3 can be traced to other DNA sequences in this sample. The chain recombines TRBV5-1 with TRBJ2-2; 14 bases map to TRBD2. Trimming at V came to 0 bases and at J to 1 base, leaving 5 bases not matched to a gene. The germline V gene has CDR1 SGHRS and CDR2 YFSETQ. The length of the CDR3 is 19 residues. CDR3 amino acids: CASSLGWGLAGENTGELFF. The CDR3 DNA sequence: TGCGCCAGCAGCTTGGGATGGGGACTAGCGGGAGAGAACACCGGGGAGCTGTTTTTT.

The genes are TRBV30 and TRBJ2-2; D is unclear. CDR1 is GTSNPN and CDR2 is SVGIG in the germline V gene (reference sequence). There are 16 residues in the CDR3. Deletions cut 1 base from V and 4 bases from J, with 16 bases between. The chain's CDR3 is CAWSDISAPGTGELFF. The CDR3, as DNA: TGTGCCTGGAGTGATATAAGTGCCCCGGGCACCGGGGAGCTGTTTTTT.

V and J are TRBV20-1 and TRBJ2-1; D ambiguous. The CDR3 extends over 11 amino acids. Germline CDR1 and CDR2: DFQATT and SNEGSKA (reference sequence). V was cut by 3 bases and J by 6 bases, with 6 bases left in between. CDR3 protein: CSASFRNEQFF. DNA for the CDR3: TGCAGTGCTAGTTTCCGCAATGAGCAGTTCTTC.

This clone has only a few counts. CDR3 residues: CASSGAPYEQYF. The CDR3 DNA is TGTGCCAGCAGCGGAGCCCCCTACGAGCAGTACTTC. This chain links TRBV7-9 with TRBJ2-7; no clear D gene. Germline V CDR1 and CDR2: SEHNR, FQNEAQ (reference sequence). This CDR3 spans 12 amino acids. With 5 bases removed from V and 2 bases from J, the gap between germline ends came to 7 bases.

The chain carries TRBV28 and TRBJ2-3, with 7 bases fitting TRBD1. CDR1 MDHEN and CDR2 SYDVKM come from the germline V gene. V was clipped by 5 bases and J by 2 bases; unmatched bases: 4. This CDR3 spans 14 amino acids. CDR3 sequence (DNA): TGTGCCAGCAGTCCTAGGGGGCTCACAGATACGCAGTATTTT. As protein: CASSPRGLTDTQYF.

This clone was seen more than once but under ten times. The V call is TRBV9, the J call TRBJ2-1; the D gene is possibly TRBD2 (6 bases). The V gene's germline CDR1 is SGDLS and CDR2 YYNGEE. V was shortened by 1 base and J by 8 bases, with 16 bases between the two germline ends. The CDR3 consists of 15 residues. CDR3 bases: TGTGCCAGCAGCGTACACCCGGGAGATGGGGATGAGCAGTTCTTC. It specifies CASSVHPGDGDEQFF.

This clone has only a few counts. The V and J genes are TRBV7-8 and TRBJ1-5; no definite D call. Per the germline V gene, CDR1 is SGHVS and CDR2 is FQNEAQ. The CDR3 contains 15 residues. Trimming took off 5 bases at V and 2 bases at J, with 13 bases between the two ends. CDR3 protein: CASSPSGPGNQPQHF. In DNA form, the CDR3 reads TGTGCCAGCAGCCCGTCCGGCCCGGGCAATCAGCCCCAGCATTTT.

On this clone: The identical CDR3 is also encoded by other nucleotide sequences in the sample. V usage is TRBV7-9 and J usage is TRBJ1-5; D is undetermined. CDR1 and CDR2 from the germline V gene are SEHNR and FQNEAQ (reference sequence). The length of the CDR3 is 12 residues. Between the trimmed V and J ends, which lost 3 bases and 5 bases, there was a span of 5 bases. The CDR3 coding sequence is TGTGCCAGCAGCTTTGGGGATCAGCCCCAGCATTTT. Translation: CASSFGDQPQHF.

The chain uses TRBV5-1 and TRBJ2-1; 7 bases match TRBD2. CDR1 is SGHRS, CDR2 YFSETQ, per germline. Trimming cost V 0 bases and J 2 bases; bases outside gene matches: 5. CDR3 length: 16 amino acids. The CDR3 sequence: CASSLGLAGAYNEQFF. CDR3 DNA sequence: TGCGCCAGCAGCTTGGGGCTGGCGGGAGCCTACAATGAGCAGTTCTTC.

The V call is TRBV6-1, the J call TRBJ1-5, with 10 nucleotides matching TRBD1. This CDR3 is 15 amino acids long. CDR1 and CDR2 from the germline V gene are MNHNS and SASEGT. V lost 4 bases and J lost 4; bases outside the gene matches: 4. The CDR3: CASSADRGQNQPQHF. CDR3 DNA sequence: TGTGCCAGCAGTGCCGACAGGGGGCAAAATCAGCCCCAGCATTTT.

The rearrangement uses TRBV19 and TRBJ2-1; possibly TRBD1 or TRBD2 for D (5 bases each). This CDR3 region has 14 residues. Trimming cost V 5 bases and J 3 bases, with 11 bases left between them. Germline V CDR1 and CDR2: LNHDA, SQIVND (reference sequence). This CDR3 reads CASSEGTVYNEQFF. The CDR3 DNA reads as TGTGCCAGTAGTGAGGGGACGGTCTACAATGAGCAGTTCTTC.

DNA for the CDR3: TGTGCCAGCAGCCCTACTAGCGGGAAGGAATCCAATGAGCAGTTCTTC. This sequence encodes CASSPTSGKESNEQFF. The V call is TRBV7-9, the J call TRBJ2-1, with 10 positions matching TRBD2. Germline V lookup: CDR1 SEHNR, CDR2 FQNEAQ (reference sequence). With V trimmed by 5 bases and J by 6 bases, 10 bases remained unmatched. This CDR3 spans 16 amino acids.

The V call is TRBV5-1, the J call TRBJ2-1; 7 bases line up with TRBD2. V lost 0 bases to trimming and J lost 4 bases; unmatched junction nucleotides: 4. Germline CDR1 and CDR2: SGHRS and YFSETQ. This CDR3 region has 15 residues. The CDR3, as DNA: TGCGCCAGCAGCTTGGGTAGCGGGCTATACAATGAGCAGTTCTTC. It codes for CASSLGSGLYNEQFF.

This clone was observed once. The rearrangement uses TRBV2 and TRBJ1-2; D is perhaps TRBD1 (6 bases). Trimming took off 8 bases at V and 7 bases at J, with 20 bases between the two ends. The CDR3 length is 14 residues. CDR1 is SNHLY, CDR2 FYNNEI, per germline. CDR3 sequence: CASPGTYVRSGYTF. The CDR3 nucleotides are TGTGCCAGCCCCGGGACATACGTAAGGTCTGGCTACACCTTC.

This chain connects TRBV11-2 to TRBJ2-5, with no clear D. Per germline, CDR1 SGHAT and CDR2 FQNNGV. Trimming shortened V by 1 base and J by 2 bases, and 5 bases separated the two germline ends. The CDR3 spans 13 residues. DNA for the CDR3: TGTGCCAGCAGCTTAGCTCCTCAAGAGACCCAGTACTTC. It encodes CASSLAPQETQYF.

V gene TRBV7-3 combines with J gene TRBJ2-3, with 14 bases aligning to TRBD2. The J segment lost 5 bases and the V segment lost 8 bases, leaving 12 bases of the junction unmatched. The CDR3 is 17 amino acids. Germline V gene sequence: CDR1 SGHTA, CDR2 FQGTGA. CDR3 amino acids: CASAPGPGLAGVDTQYF. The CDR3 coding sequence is TGTGCCAGCGCCCCGGGGCCGGGACTAGCGGGAGTAGATACGCAGTATTTT.

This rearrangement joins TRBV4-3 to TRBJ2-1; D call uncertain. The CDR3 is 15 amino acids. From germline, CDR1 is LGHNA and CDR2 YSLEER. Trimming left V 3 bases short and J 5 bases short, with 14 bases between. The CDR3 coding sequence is TGCGCCAGCAGCCATGATAGGAGTACAAACAATGAGCAGTTCTTC. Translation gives CASSHDRSTNNEQFF.

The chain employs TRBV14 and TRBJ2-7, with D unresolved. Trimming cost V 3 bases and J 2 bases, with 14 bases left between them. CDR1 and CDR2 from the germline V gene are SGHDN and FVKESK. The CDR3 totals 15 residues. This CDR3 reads CASSQAGPLTYEQYF. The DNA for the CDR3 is TGTGCCAGCAGCCAGGCTGGACCCCTGACCTACGAGCAGTACTTC.

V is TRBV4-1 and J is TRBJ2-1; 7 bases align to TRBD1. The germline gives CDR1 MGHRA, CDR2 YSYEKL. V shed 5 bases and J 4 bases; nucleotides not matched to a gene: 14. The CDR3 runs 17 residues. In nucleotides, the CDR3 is TGCGCCAGCAGCAGCCACACCGGGACAGAACTATACAATGAGCAGTTCTTC. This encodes CASSSHTGTELYNEQFF.